This T cell receptor (beta chain) was sequenced for a study of blood T cell repertoires in COVID-19. As for the study in general: Material from acute and convalescent COVID-19 was sourced from the United States, Italy and Spain. In each case, the material was cDNA or gDNA derived from T cells, B-cell-depleted T cells, or PBMCs.

Recruited during active infection, patients (from Seattle) were subsequently followed longitudinally. Study processing details: Scientists estimated how many nucleated cells there were by amplifying reference gene primers. Some clones are missing from TCRdb's copy, which holds only in-frame ones; the method was immunoSEQ multiplex PCR. The DNA was the basis for D and trimming; V, J and clone size are from that table. The profile shows about 270,000 clones, roughly 84% of them singletons. Looked up from germline, CDR1 is MNHEY and CDR2 is SVGAGI. The J segment lost 5 bases and the V segment lost 0 bases, leaving 5 bases of the junction unmatched. The CDR3 loop spans 16 amino acids.

The chain is built from TRBV6-5 and TRBJ2-7; 12 positions agree with TRBD1. Specimen: peripheral blood. The sequence came from a human donor with COVID-19, enrolled during active disease. The donor label of this sample is uncertain. In nucleotides, the CDR3 is TGTGCCAGCAGTTACTCCCCCGGGACAGGGGGCGACGAGCAGTACTTC. Translation gives CASSYSPGTGGDEQYF.